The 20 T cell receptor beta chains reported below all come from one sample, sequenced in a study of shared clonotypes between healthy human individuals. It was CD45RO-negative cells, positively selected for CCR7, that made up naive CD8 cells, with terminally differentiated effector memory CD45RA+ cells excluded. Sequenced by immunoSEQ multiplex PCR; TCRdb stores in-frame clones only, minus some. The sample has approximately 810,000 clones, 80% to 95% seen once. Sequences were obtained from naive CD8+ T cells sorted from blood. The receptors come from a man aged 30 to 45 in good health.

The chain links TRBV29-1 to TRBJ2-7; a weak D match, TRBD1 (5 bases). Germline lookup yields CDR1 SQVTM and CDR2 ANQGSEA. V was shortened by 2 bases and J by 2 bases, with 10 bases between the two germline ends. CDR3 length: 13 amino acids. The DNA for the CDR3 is TGCAGCGTTGAACTCAGGGAACCCTACGAGCAGTACTTC. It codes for CSVELREPYEQYF.

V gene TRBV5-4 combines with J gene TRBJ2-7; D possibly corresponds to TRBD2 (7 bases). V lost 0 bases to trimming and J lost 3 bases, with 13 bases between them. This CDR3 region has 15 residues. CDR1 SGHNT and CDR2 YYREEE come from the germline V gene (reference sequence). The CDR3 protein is CASSLAGGGSYEQYF. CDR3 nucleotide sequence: TGTGCCAGCAGCTTGGCCGGGGGCGGGAGCTACGAGCAGTACTTC.

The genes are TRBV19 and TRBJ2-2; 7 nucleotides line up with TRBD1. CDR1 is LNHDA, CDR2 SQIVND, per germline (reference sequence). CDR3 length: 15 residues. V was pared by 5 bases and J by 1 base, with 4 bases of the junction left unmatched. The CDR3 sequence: CASSVGQQNTGELFF. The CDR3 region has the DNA TGTGCCAGTAGTGTGGGACAGCAGAACACCGGGGAGCTGTTTTTT.

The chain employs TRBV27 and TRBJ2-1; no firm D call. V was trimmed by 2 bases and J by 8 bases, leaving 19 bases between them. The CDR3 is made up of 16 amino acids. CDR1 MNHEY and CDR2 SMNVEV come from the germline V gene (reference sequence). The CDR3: CASSLPRPFGGDEQFF. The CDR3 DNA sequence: TGTGCCAGCAGTTTACCCCGCCCCTTCGGCGGCGATGAGCAGTTCTTC.

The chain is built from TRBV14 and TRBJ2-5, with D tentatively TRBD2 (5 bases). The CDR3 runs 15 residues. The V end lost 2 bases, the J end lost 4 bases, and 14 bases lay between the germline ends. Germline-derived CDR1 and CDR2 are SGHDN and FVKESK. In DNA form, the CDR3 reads TGTGCCAGCAGCCAATTAGGTCCGGAGGTAGAGACCCAGTACTTC. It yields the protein CASSQLGPEVETQYF.

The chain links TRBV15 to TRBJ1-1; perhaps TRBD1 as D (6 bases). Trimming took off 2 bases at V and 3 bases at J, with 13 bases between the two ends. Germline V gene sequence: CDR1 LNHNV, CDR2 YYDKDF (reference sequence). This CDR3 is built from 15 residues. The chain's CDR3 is CATSRSGAWYTEAFF. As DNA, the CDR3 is TGTGCCACCAGCAGATCAGGGGCGTGGTACACTGAAGCTTTCTTT.

CDR3 nucleotides: TGTGCGGTGGGGGGGTTCTTCGGCGAGCAGTACTTC. Translated, it gives CAVGGFFGEQYF. The V call is TRBV6-1, the J call TRBJ2-7; TRBD2 aligns across 7 bases. Germline V gene sequence: CDR1 MNHNS, CDR2 SASEGT. The CDR3 sequence is 12 residues long.

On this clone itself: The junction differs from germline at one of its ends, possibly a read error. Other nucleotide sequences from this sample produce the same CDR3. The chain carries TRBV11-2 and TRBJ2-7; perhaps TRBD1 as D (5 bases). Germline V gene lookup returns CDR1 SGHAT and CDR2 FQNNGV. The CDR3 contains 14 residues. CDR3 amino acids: CASSLGADSYEQYF. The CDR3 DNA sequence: TGCGCCAGCAGCTTAGGGGCGGACTCCTACGAGCAGTACTTC.

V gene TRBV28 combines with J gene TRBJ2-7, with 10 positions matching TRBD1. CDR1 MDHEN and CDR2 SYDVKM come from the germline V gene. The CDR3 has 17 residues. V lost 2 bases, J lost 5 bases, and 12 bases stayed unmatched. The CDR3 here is CASSLGPQGQGFHEQYF. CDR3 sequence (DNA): TGTGCCAGCAGTTTAGGTCCCCAGGGACAGGGGTTTCACGAGCAGTACTTC.

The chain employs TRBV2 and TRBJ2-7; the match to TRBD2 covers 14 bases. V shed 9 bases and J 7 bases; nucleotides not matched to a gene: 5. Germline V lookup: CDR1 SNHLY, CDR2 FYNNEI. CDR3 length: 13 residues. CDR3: CARGGLAGVEQYF. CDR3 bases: TGTGCCAGGGGGGGACTAGCGGGAGTTGAGCAGTACTTC.

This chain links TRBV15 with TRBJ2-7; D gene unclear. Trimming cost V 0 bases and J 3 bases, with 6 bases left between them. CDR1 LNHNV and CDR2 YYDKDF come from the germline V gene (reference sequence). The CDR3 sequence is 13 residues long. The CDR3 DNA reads TGTGCCACCAGCAGAGACCTCCACTACGAGCAGTACTTC. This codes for CATSRDLHYEQYF.

CDR3 DNA sequence: TGTGCCAGCAGTCCTTCACGAGGTTCTGGGGCCAACGTCCTGACTTTC. This encodes CASSPSRGSGANVLTF. The gene calls are TRBV27 and TRBJ2-6; D is unclear. Trimming shortened V by 5 bases and J by 1 base, and 12 bases separated the two germline ends. The CDR3 covers 16 residues. Germline-derived CDR1 and CDR2 are MNHEY and SMNVEV (reference sequence).

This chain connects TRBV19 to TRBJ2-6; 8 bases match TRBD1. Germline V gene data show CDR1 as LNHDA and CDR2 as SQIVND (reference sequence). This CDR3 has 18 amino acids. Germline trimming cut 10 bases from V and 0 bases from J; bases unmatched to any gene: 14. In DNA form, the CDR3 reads TGTGCCATTCCCCGGTTGGGACAGGCGTCCTCTGGGGCCAACGTCCTGACTTTC. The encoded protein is CAIPRLGQASSGANVLTF. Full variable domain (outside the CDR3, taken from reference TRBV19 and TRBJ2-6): DGGITQSPKYLFRKEGQNVTLSCEQNLNHDAMYWYRQDPGQGLRLIYYSQIVNDFQKGDIAEGYSVSREKKESFPLTVTSAQKNPTAFYLCAIPRLGQASSGANVLTFGAGSRLTVL.

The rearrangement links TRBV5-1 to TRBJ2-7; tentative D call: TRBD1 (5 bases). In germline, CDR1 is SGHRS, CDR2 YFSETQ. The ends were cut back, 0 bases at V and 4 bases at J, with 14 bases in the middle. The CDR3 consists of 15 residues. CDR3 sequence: CASSLVAGLRYEQYF. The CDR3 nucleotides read TGCGCCAGCAGCTTGGTCGCAGGGCTTAGATACGAGCAGTACTTC.

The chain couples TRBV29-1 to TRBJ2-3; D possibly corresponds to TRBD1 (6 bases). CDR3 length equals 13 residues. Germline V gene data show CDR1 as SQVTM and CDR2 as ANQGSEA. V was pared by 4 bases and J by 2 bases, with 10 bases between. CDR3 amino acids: CSVGQDPTDTQYF. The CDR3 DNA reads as TGCAGCGTTGGACAGGATCCCACAGATACGCAGTATTTT.

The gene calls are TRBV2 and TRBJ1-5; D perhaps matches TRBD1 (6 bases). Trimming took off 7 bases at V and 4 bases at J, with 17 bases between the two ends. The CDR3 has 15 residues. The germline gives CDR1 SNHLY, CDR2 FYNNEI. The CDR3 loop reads CASTPAGALNQPQHF. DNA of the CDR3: TGTGCCAGCACCCCCGCAGGGGCCCTTAATCAGCCCCAGCATTTT.

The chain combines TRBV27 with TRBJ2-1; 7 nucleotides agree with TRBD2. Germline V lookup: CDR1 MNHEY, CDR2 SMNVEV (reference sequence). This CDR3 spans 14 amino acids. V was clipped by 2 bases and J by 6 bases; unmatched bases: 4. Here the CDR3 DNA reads TGTGCCAGCAGTTTAGCGGGAGAAATCAATGAGCAGTTCTTC. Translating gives CASSLAGEINEQFF.

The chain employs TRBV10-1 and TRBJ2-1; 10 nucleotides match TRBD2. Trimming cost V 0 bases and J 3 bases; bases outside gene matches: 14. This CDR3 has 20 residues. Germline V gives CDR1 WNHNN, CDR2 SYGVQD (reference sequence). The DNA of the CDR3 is TGCGCCAGCAGTGAGTCGATACACCGTTCAGCGGGAGGGGACTACAATGAGCAGTTCTTC. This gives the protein CASSESIHRSAGGDYNEQFF.

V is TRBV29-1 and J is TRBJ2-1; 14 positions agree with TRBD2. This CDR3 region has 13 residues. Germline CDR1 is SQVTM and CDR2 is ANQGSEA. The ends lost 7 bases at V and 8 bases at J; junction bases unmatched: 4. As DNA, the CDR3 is TGCAGCGCCGGACTAGCGGGAGGATATGAGCAGTTCTTC. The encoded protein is CSAGLAGGYEQFF.

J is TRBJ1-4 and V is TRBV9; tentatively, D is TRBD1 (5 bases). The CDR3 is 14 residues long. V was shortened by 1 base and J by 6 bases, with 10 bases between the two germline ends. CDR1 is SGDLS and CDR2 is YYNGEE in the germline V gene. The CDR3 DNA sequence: TGTGCCAGCAGCGTATCGGCGGGGGATGAAAAACTGTTTTTT. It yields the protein CASSVSAGDEKLFF.